This TCR beta chain emerged from a study of beta chain features in type 1 diabetes. The germline gives CDR1 MNHNY, CDR2 SVGAGI (reference sequence). CDR3 length: 13 residues. The V and J ends lost 8 bases and 4 bases, in that order; junction bases with no gene match: 3. cDNA synthesis used the whole RNA isolate, giving expressed TCRB sequences. Assay: immunoSEQ multiplex PCR; the TCRdb copy retains only in-frame clones and omits some. The sample contains about 150,000 clones, approximately 13% of which appear only once. Points from the study as a whole: Shortening of TCRB CDR3s, moderate but significant, appeared in all four CD4+ subsets of Type 1 diabetes patients. The analysis here could not establish whether HLA type shapes TCRB rearrangement.

This clone appeared many times. Its antigen is unidentified. The J gene is TRBJ1-4, the V gene TRBV6-6, with 8 positions matching TRBD1. Material for sequencing was central memory CD4+ T cells from blood. This TCR was sampled from a man between 18 and 29 years old with type 1 diabetes. CDR3 amino acids: CASGDRGNEKLFF. The CDR3 DNA is TGTGCCAGCGGCGACAGGGGTAATGAAAAACTGTTTTTT.